These 21 T cell receptor beta chains were sequenced from one sample in a study of blood T cell repertoires in COVID-19. Sequencing was performed with immunoSEQ multiplex PCR; in TCRdb, only in-frame clones are kept and a portion is missing. This table has about 36,000 clones, roughly nine tenths appearing once. The source material was peripheral blood. The receptors were gathered from a human donor in a cohort sampled during active COVID-19.

The chain joins TRBV7-9 to TRBJ2-7; a weak D match, TRBD1 (6 bases). Trimming took off 0 bases at V and 0 bases at J, with 9 bases between the two ends. This CDR3 is built from 15 residues. Germline V CDR1 and CDR2: SEHNR, FQNEAQ (reference sequence). The CDR3 nucleotides read TGTGCCAGCAGCTTAGCGACAGGCCGCTCCTACGAGCAGTACTTC. Encoded protein: CASSLATGRSYEQYF. The full variable domain, in which reference TRBV7-9 and TRBJ2-7 provide the parts outside the CDR3, is DTGVSQNPRHKITKRGQNVTFRCDPISEHNRLYWYRQTLGQGPEFLTYFQNEAQLEKSRLLSDRFSAERPKGSFSTLEIQRTEQGDSAMYLCASSLATGRSYEQYFGPGTRLTVT.

The V and J genes are TRBV19 and TRBJ2-3; 8 positions match TRBD2. The V gene's germline CDR1 is LNHDA and CDR2 SQIVND (reference sequence). Germline trimming cut 6 bases from V and 3 bases from J; bases unmatched to any gene: 2. The CDR3 is made up of 13 amino acids. CDR3 coding DNA: TGTGCCAGTAGGCGGGAGGCTACAGATACGCAGTATTTT. This codes for CASRREATDTQYF.

J is TRBJ2-5 and V is TRBV7-8; 10 nucleotides agree with TRBD1. The CDR3 covers 15 residues. V was clipped by 3 bases and J by 4 bases; unmatched bases: 5. Germline V gives CDR1 SGHVS, CDR2 FQNEAQ. CDR3 in DNA: TGTGCCAGCAGCTTCCTAGGGGACAGGGGAGAGACCCAGTACTTC. This translates into CASSFLGDRGETQYF.

The chain joins TRBV5-1 to TRBJ2-5, with 9 bases aligning to TRBD2. Germline V gene lookup returns CDR1 SGHRS and CDR2 YFSETQ. V was clipped by 4 bases and J by 4 bases; unmatched bases: 8. This CDR3 region has 15 residues. Here the CDR3 DNA reads TGCGCCAGCAGCGATCAGGGACTAGCAGGAGAGACCCAGTACTTC. Its protein is CASSDQGLAGETQYF.

This chain links TRBV7-3 with TRBJ2-7; weak D call: TRBD2 (7 bases). V lost 5 bases and J lost 4, with 12 bases in between. Germline values: CDR1 SGHTA, CDR2 FQGTGA. This CDR3 region has 13 residues. The CDR3 sequence is CASSGGAGYEQYF. The CDR3, as DNA: TGTGCCAGCAGCGGGGGGGCCGGGTACGAGCAGTACTTC.

CDR3 sequence: CASSQPGGKYEQYF. CDR3 sequence (DNA): TGTGCCAGCAGCCAGCCAGGGGGGAAGTACGAGCAGTACTTC. The rearrangement uses TRBV3-1 (or the pseudogene TRBV3-2) and TRBJ2-7; perhaps TRBD1 as D (7 bases). Trimming removed 3 bases from V and 4 bases from J, with 13 bases in between. CDR3 size: 14 residues. Germline V gene sequence: CDR1 LGHDT, CDR2 YNNKEL (reference sequence).

The chain combines TRBV9 with TRBJ1-5; D is possibly TRBD1 (6 bases). The CDR3 has 15 residues. The V end was cut by 4 bases, the J end by 5 bases, with 16 bases between. Germline V gene lookup returns CDR1 SGDLS and CDR2 YYNGEE. The CDR3 DNA is TGTGCCAGCAGCTCAACCCGAGGGGGAGATCAGCCCCAGCATTTT. This sequence encodes CASSSTRGGDQPQHF.

The chain is built from TRBV11-2 and TRBJ1-2; the match to TRBD1 covers 10 bases. CDR3 length equals 13 residues. Germline V lookup: CDR1 SGHAT, CDR2 FQNNGV. V shed 3 bases and J 6 bases; nucleotides not matched to a gene: 1. CDR3 bases: TGTGCCAGCAGCTTGGACAGGGGGGATGGCTACACCTTC. This translates into CASSLDRGDGYTF.

The rearrangement links TRBV5-6 to TRBJ1-1; 8 bases agree with TRBD1. Germline values: CDR1 SGHDT, CDR2 YYEEEE. With V trimmed by 4 bases and J by 4 bases, 6 bases remained unmatched. This CDR3 region has 14 residues. The CDR3 DNA reads TGTGCCAGCAGCCGCCGGACAGGGCCCACTGAAGCTTTCTTT. Amino acids: CASSRRTGPTEAFF.

For the CDR3, the DNA is TGTGCCAGCAGCCCCCGTTGGGGGCTCATCTACGAGCAGTACTTC. This codes for CASSPRWGLIYEQYF. J is TRBJ2-7 and V is TRBV11-2; TRBD1 might be the D (6 bases). The V and J ends lost 5 bases and 3 bases respectively, with 17 bases between them. This CDR3 comprises 15 residues. Per the germline V gene, CDR1 is SGHAT and CDR2 is FQNNGV.

This clone has more than one count but fewer than ten. The chain carries TRBV28 and TRBJ1-5; 11 nucleotides align to TRBD1. The germline gives CDR1 MDHEN, CDR2 SYDVKM. Trimming cost V 5 bases and J 6 bases; bases outside gene matches: 9. This CDR3 is built from 16 residues. The CDR3 reads CASSKGTGGTRQPQHF. The CDR3 DNA reads as TGTGCCAGCAGTAAAGGGACAGGGGGTACCCGTCAGCCCCAGCATTTT.

The J gene is TRBJ2-7, the V gene TRBV19; TRBD1 is a possible D gene (5 bases). This CDR3 contains 13 residues. The germline V and J ends were trimmed by 5 bases and 6 bases, with 14 bases remaining between them. The germline gives CDR1 LNHDA, CDR2 SQIVND (reference sequence). In nucleotides, the CDR3 is TGTGCCAGTAGTGCCGGACAATCCGGCGAGCAGTACTTC. Protein sequence: CASSAGQSGEQYF.

This chain links TRBV3-1 (or the pseudogene TRBV3-2) with TRBJ1-5; weak D call: TRBD1 (6 bases). V lost 2 bases, J lost 5 bases, and 16 bases lay in between. Germline V CDR1 and CDR2: LGHDT, YNNKEL (reference sequence). The CDR3 length is 16 residues. For the CDR3, the DNA is TGTGCCAGCAGCCAACCGGGACACTATGCTTATCAGCCCCAGCATTTT. Translation gives CASSQPGHYAYQPQHF.

This rearrangement joins TRBV11-3 to TRBJ2-2; perhaps TRBD2 as D (6 bases). Germline CDR1 reads SGHNT; CDR2 reads YENEEA. The germline V and J ends were trimmed by 4 bases and 3 bases, with 15 bases remaining between them. CDR3 length: 16 residues. Here the CDR3 DNA reads TGTGCCAGCAGCTCCGGAGCACCGGGGGACACCGGGGAGCTGTTTTTT. Encoded protein: CASSSGAPGDTGELFF.

The chain uses TRBV4-1 and TRBJ2-3, with D possibly matching TRBD1 (6 bases). Trimming shortened V by 1 base and J by 4 bases, and 9 bases separated the two germline ends. The CDR3 loop spans 14 amino acids. The V gene's germline CDR1 is MGHRA and CDR2 YSYEKL. CDR3 in DNA: TGCGCCAGCAGCCAAGCACAGGGTTCAGATACGCAGTATTTT. Its protein is CASSQAQGSDTQYF.

The gene calls are TRBV5-1 and TRBJ2-7; 11 bases align to TRBD1. Germline CDR1 and CDR2: SGHRS and YFSETQ. This CDR3 contains 15 residues. The V and J ends lost 0 bases and 3 bases, in that order; junction bases with no gene match: 2. CDR3 nucleotides: TGCGCCAGCAGCTTGGCCGGGACAGGGGGCTACGAGCAGTACTTC. Its translation: CASSLAGTGGYEQYF.

The V call is TRBV9, the J call TRBJ2-2, with 14 nucleotides matching TRBD2. The trim removed 5 bases at V and 4 bases at J, leaving 4 bases unmatched. Germline V gives CDR1 SGDLS, CDR2 YYNGEE. This CDR3 is 16 amino acids long. The CDR3 spells CASSRLAGGPTGELFF. CDR3 coding DNA: TGTGCCAGCAGTAGACTAGCGGGAGGGCCCACCGGGGAGCTGTTTTTT.

The chain recombines TRBV7-2 with TRBJ2-3; tentative D call: TRBD1 (5 bases). From germline, CDR1 is SGHTA and CDR2 FQGNSA. Trimming removed 1 base from V and 2 bases from J, with 13 bases in between. The CDR3 extends over 16 amino acids. CDR3 residues: CASSLEGSPTTDTQYF. CDR3 DNA sequence: TGTGCCAGCAGCTTAGAGGGGTCCCCAACCACAGATACGCAGTATTTT.

This chain connects TRBV19 to TRBJ2-7; 8 positions agree with TRBD1. V gave up 7 bases and J gave up 0 bases; unmatched junction bases: 8. CDR3 size: 15 residues. The germline gives CDR1 LNHDA, CDR2 SQIVND (reference sequence). Here the CDR3 DNA reads TGTGCCAGTACCAAGGGGACAGGAGGCTCCTACGAGCAGTACTTC. It translates to CASTKGTGGSYEQYF.

This clone appeared a few times. The chain uses TRBV6-5 and TRBJ1-1; 10 nucleotides align to TRBD1. The CDR3 consists of 14 residues. The trim removed 2 bases at V and 10 bases at J, leaving 7 bases unmatched. The V gene's germline CDR1 is MNHEY and CDR2 SVGAGI. Written as DNA, the CDR3 is TGTGCCAGCAGTTACACAGGACAGGGGGTGGGAGCTTTCTTT. It is translated as CASSYTGQGVGAFF.

The chain is built from TRBV18 and TRBJ2-3; 12 bases align to TRBD2. Trimming at V came to 3 bases and at J to 1 base, leaving 11 bases not matched to a gene. The CDR3 contains 19 residues. CDR1 and CDR2 (germline): KGHSH, LQKENI. CDR3 protein: CASSPAGTSGPGGTDTQYF. The CDR3 nucleotides read TGTGCCAGCTCACCTGCCGGGACTAGCGGGCCCGGGGGCACAGATACGCAGTATTTT. Full variable domain (missing parts from reference TRBV18 and TRBJ2-3): NAGVMQNPRHLVRRRGQEARLRCSPMKGHSHVYWYRQLPEEGLKFMVYLQKENIIDESGMPKERFSAEFPKEGPSILRIQQVVRGDSAAYFCASSPAGTSGPGGTDTQYFGPGTRLTVL.